This is a list of T cell receptor beta chains from one sample in a study of kidney transplant recipient with SARS-CoV-2 infection. TCRdb re-analysed the reads in MiXCR, keeping a single row per CDR3 protein. This sample yields about 240,000 distinct CDR3 sequences, of which 29% are seen a single time; around 6.8% belongs to the top ten. Sequenced here: a blood sample, sampled at baseline and on day 111 from a kidney transplant recipient. The source of these receptors is a male patient in his thirties who had COVID-19 and was a kidney transplant recipient. Some T cells may have come from the graft donor. Both conserved end residues are part of each CDR3. Each record gives: J gene, D gene, clone size, V gene, CDR3 protein, CDR3 DNA. The D gene is left open where the match is weak. Size is stated for part of the rows, as once, few or many counts, or as a class when the clone is expanded.

>TRBJ1-2|-|many|TRBV6-4
CASSLPGSHGKTYGYTF
TGTGCCAGCAGTTTACCCGGCTCACACGGAAAGACCTATGGCTACACCTTC
>TRBJ2-5|TRBD2|many|TRBV5-8
CASSFGLLAGVQETQYF
TGTGCCAGCAGCTTTGGCCTACTAGCGGGTGTGCAAGAGACCCAGTACTTC
>TRBJ1-1|-|many|TRBV27
CASSLAGGRPTEAFF
TGTGCCAGCAGTTTAGCGGGGGGGCGACCCACTGAAGCTTTCTTT
>TRBJ2-1|-|many|TRBV6-1
CASSERTEAYNEQFF
TGTGCCAGCAGTGAAAGGACAGAGGCCTACAATGAGCAGTTCTTC
>TRBJ1-3|-|many|TRBV4-3
CASSPLKDGASGNTIYF
TGCGCCAGCAGCCCCCTCAAGGACGGGGCTTCTGGAAACACCATATATTTT
>TRBJ2-7|TRBD1|few|TRBV11-3
CASSAGTGDSYEQYF
TGTGCCAGCAGCGCCGGGACAGGCGACTCCTACGAGCAGTACTTC
>TRBJ1-2|-|many|TRBV11-3
CASSLGGTTAAYGYTF
TGTGCCAGCAGCTTAGGGGGGACAACCGCAGCCTATGGCTACACCTTC
>TRBJ1-2|-|many|TRBV5-1
CASLTSSVRKTYGYTF
TGCGCCAGCCTGACATCATCGGTTCGAAAGACCTATGGCTACACCTTC
>TRBJ2-7|-|many|TRBV28
CASGYEEASYEQYF
TGTGCCAGCGGCTACGAGGAGGCCTCCTACGAGCAGTACTTC
>TRBJ2-7|-|many|TRBV7-9
CASSLSVYEQYF
TGTGCCAGCAGCTTATCTGTCTACGAGCAGTACTTC
>TRBJ2-7|TRBD2|many|TRBV5-4
CASSPRTGGSYEQYF
TGTGCCAGCAGCCCACGGACGGGGGGGTCCTACGAGCAGTACTTC
>TRBJ1-2|-|many|TRBV24-1
CATSAQHSTRKTYGYTF
TGTGCCACCAGTGCCCAACATAGTACCAGAAAGACCTATGGCTACACCTTC
>TRBJ1-2|-|many|TRBV10-1
CASSWKGRSRKTYGYTF
TGCGCCAGCAGTTGGAAAGGAAGATCGCGAAAGACCTATGGCTACACCTTC
>TRBJ1-2|-|-|TRBV11-3
CTSSHGFDLGKTYGYNF
TGTACCAGCAGCCATGGTTTCGATCTCGGAAAGACCTATGGCTACAACTTC
>TRBJ1-2|-|many|TRBV9
CASSLGYSRKTYGYTF
TGTGCCAGCTCCCTAGGGTACTCAAGAAAGACCTATGGCTACACCTTC
>TRBJ2-2|TRBD1|many|TRBV12-3/TRBV12-4
CASSLSGQGVTGELFF
TGTGCCAGCAGTTTAAGCGGCCAGGGGGTGACCGGGGAGCTGTTTTTT